This TCR beta chain appears in the sequencing data of a study of shared clonotypes between healthy human individuals. CDR3 length: 17 residues. From germline, CDR1 is SGHTA and CDR2 FQGNSA. V lost 5 bases and J lost 9, with 26 bases in between. Study conclusions and caveats: Large sequencing depth failed to make sorted-subset sequencing complete, rarefaction showed.

On this clone itself: The antigen remains undetermined.

Replicate sorted-subset PCRs were loaded with 150 to 250 ng DNA, 31,000 or so T cell genomes. TCRdb keeps only in-frame clones here, not all; method: immunoSEQ multiplex PCR. Of around 1.5 million clones in the sample, 98% were seen once. None of the donors, who were healthy HIV-negative adults, had recently had acute infections or vaccinations. Specimen: naive CD4+ T cells sorted from blood. Specified subset: CD45RA+ positively selected. The rearrangement links TRBV7-2 to TRBJ2-1; D unresolved. This receptor was obtained from a man aged 25-40 years in good health. The CDR3 DNA follows: TGTGCCAGCAGCCTCACCCGGAAGAGGATAAGGGTGACTGAGCAGTTCTTC. This gives the protein CASSLTRKRIRVTEQFF.